What follows are 8 T cell receptor beta chains derived from one specimen sequenced in a study of shared clonotypes between healthy human individuals. TCRdb keeps only in-frame clones here, not all; method: immunoSEQ multiplex PCR. The sample gives over 2,000,000 clones, 90% to 95% of which show up once; under 2% is in the top ten. Naive CD8 populations comprised CD45RO-negative cells positively selected for CCR7, excluding terminally differentiated effector memory CD45RA+ cells. The sample comprised naive CD8+ T cells from PBMCs. These receptors all come from a man aged 18 to 29 in good health. Some clones in this sample may be carry-over from other donors' samples.

V gene TRBV27 combines with J gene TRBJ1-2; possible D gene TRBD1, 5 bases. The germline V gene encodes CDR1 MNHEY and CDR2 SMNVEV (reference sequence). CDR3 length: 15 amino acids. The ends were cut back, 2 bases at V and 6 bases at J, with 16 bases in the middle. CDR3 coding DNA: TGTGCCAGCAGTTTAGTGGGTGGGGGGTTTCATGGCTACACCTTC. It codes for CASSLVGGGFHGYTF.

This sequence joins TRBV11-2 and TRBJ1-1, with TRBD1 matching 10 bases. Trimming took 0 bases from V and 3 from J; bases not matched to a gene: 10. CDR1 SGHAT and CDR2 FQNNGV come from the germline V gene. The CDR3 sequence is 18 residues long. This CDR3 reads CASSLDLPGTGEDTEAFF. Here the CDR3 DNA reads TGTGCCAGCAGCTTAGATCTTCCGGGGACAGGGGAAGACACTGAAGCTTTCTTT. The full variable domain, with the rest looked up from reference TRBV11-2 and TRBJ1-1, is EAGVAQSPRYKIIEKRQSVAFWCNPISGHATLYWYQQILGQGPKLLIQFQNNGVVDDSQLPKDRFSAERLKGVDSTLKIQPAKLEDSAVYLCASSLDLPGTGEDTEAFFGQGTRLTVV.

This clone was seen once. The rearrangement joins TRBV5-6 to TRBJ2-7, with 8 bases lining up with TRBD1. CDR1 is SGHDT and CDR2 is YYEEEE in the germline V gene. The CDR3 length is 17 residues. The V gene end was trimmed by 1 base and the J gene end by 3 bases; junction bases not matched to a gene: 12. CDR3 residues: CASSLWSSDREFYEQYF. The CDR3 DNA reads as TGTGCCAGCAGCTTGTGGTCGTCGGACAGGGAATTCTACGAGCAGTACTTC.

This clone appeared once. The V gene is TRBV6-1, the J gene TRBJ2-1; D tentatively fits TRBD1 or TRBD2 (5 bases each). The germline gives CDR1 MNHNS, CDR2 SASEGT. CDR3 length equals 14 residues. Trimming cost V 11 bases and J 0 bases, with 14 bases left between them. Here the CDR3 reads CAPPPGSSYNEQFF. Here the CDR3 DNA reads TGTGCCCCCCCACCAGGGAGCTCCTACAATGAGCAGTTCTTC.

J is TRBJ1-5 and V is TRBV28, with D uncertain. The CDR3 is 16 residues long. Trimming removed 3 bases at V and 1 base at J, with 13 bases between. Germline V lookup: CDR1 MDHEN, CDR2 SYDVKM. The CDR3 region has the DNA TGTGCCAGCAGTTTGTCACCTGGATGGAGCAATCAGCCCCAGCATTTT. It codes for CASSLSPGWSNQPQHF.

The gene calls are TRBV13 and TRBJ1-4; no definite D call. Per the germline V gene, CDR1 is PRHDT and CDR2 is FYEKMQ (reference sequence). The germline V and J ends were trimmed by 4 bases and 5 bases, with 11 bases remaining between them. The CDR3 covers 14 residues. The DNA of the CDR3 is TGTGCCAGCAGCTCCCTTAATAAGAATGAAAAACTGTTTTTT. This gives the protein CASSSLNKNEKLFF.

V is TRBV28 and J is TRBJ2-7; possibly TRBD2 for D (7 bases). The CDR3 extends over 14 amino acids. Germline loops: CDR1 MDHEN, CDR2 SYDVKM. The V gene lost 10 bases and the J gene lost 2 bases, with 18 bases spanning the gap. The CDR3 reads CATQRGGLPYEQYF. In DNA form, the CDR3 reads TGTGCCACCCAAAGGGGGGGGCTCCCCTACGAGCAGTACTTC.

This chain joins TRBV6-1 and TRBJ2-2, with no clear D. CDR3 length: 17 amino acids. CDR1 and CDR2 (germline): MNHNS, SASEGT. Trimming left V 2 bases short and J 5 bases short, with 18 bases between. CDR3 coding DNA: TGTGCCAGCAGTGAATCCGTAGGCCACGCCATTACCGGGGAGCTGTTTTTT. Translating gives CASSESVGHAITGELFF.